The rows below give T cell receptor beta chains drawn from one sample of a study of Ad26.COV2.S vaccination and SARS-CoV-2 variants. Only in-frame clones appear in the TCRdb table, and some are missing; sequencing was by immunoSEQ multiplex PCR. The repertoire holds roughly 250,000 clones, roughly nine tenths seen once, with just under 3% in the top ten. Sequencing used peripheral blood, obtained in a trial of Ad26.COV2.S vaccine versus placebo. Receptor source: a person aged 18-60 years who received the Ad26.COV2.S COVID-19 vaccine or a placebo. Each CDR3 is given with its conserved first and last residue. The order of the fields is J gene, D gene, V gene, CDR3 DNA, CDR3 protein. A D gene is named only where the DNA matches it firmly.

>TRBJ1-2|-|TRBV30
TGTGCCTGGGATGGGACACCTATTAACTATGGCTACACCTTC
CAWDGTPINYGYTF
>TRBJ2-2|-|TRBV19
TGTGCCAGTAGTAGCAGGAACACCGGGGAGCTGTTTTTT
CASSSRNTGELFF
>TRBJ1-5|-|TRBV4-1
TGCGCCAGCAGCCAAGTTCTTTATCAGCCCCAGCATTTT
CASSQVLYQPQHF
>TRBJ1-1|-|TRBV11-2
TGTGCCAGCAGCTTAGGGGGGGGAAGGACTGAAGCTTTCTTT
CASSLGGGRTEAFF
>TRBJ1-1|-|TRBV30
TGTGCCTGGAGACGATTCACTGAAGCTTTCTTT
CAWRRFTEAFF
>TRBJ2-1|TRBD2|TRBV24-1
TGTGCCACCAGTGCCTACGGGACTAGCGGGTACAATGAGCAGTTCTTC
CATSAYGTSGYNEQFF
>TRBJ2-3|TRBD2|TRBV7-2
TGTGCCAGCAGGGGGAATCAGCGGGGTTGGATTTTT
CASRGNQRGWIF
>TRBJ1-5|-|TRBV5-5
TGTGCCAGCAGCTTGGGGTCCAATCAGCCCCAGCATTTT
CASSLGSNQPQHF
>TRBJ1-2|TRBD1|TRBV7-2
TGTGCCAGCAGCATACAGGGGTCCCCTGGTGGCTACACCTTC
CASSIQGSPGGYTF
>TRBJ1-1|-|TRBV4-2
TGTGCCAGCAGCCAAGAAGTCCCCCAGAACACTGAAGCTTTCTTT
CASSQEVPQNTEAFF
>TRBJ1-2|-|TRBV5-1
TGCGCCAGCAGCTTGGAATTGAGGGGGAACTATGGCTACACCTTC
CASSLELRGNYGYTF
>TRBJ1-4|TRBD1|TRBV5-4
TGTGCCAGCAGCCCCGGGACAGTGGGAGAAAAACTGTTTTTT
CASSPGTVGEKLFF
>TRBJ2-5|-|TRBV12-3/TRBV12-4
TGTGCCAGCTCCCAGAGTGGAGAGACCCAGTACTTC
CASSQSGETQYF
>TRBJ1-5|-|TRBV9
TGTGCCAGCAGCGTAGGGGGAGGGATCAATCAGCCCCAGCATTTT
CASSVGGGINQPQHF